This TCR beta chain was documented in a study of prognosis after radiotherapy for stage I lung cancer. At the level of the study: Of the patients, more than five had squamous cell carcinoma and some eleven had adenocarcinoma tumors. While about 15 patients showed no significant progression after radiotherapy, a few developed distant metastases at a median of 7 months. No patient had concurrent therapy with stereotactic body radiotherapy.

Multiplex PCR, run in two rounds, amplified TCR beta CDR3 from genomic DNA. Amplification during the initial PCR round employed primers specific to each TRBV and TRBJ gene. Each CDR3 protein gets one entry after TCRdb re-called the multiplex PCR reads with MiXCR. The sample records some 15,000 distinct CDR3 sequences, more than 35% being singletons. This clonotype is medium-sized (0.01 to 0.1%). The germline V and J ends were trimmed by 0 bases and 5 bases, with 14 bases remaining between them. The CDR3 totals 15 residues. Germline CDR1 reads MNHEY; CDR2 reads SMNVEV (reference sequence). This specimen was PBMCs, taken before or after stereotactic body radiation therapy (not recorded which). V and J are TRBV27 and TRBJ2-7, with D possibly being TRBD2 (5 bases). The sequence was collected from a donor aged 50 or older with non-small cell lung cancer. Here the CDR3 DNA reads TGTGCCAGCAGTTTATCGGCCCAGGTACTAGACGAGCAGTACTTC. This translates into CASSLSAQVLDEQYF.